The 23 T cell receptor beta chains given below trace back to one sample, sequenced in a study of sequential checkpoint blockade in melanoma. This table comes from immunoSEQ multiplex PCR, and its TCRdb copy is limited to in-frame clones, with some not included. Of some 13,000 clones in the sample, about 79% are singletons; the top ten hold more than 45%. Treatment in this sample: randomized to nivolumab then ipilimumab (arm A) or the reverse (arm B). The sequences come from CD8+ T cells sorted from blood (inferred from file names), collected from a patient given nivolumab and ipilimumab in sequence. The receptors here all came from a human donor with melanoma.

The J gene is TRBJ2-3, the V gene TRBV7-9; TRBD2 matches 7 bases. Germline CDR1 and CDR2: SEHNR and FQNEAQ (reference sequence). The CDR3 totals 17 residues. The junction had 14 bases not matched to a gene; V was cut back by 5 bases and J by 3 bases. The CDR3 loop reads CASSDPVGGRKTDTQYF. The DNA of the CDR3 is TGTGCCAGCAGCGATCCCGTGGGGGGGAGGAAAACAGATACGCAGTATTTT.

This clone was seen just once. The chain employs TRBV25-1 and TRBJ2-4; TRBD1 matches 8 bases. This CDR3 region has 13 residues. Germline V lookup: CDR1 MGHDK, CDR2 SYGVNS. The CDR3 DNA reads as TGTGCGCACAGGGGGGTAGCCAAAAACATTCAGTACTTC. Amino acid sequence: CAHRGVAKNIQYF.

The rearrangement links TRBV30 to TRBJ1-2, with TRBD1 matching over 10 bases. In germline, CDR1 is GTSNPN, CDR2 SVGIG (reference sequence). CDR3 length: 15 amino acids. With V trimmed by 3 bases and J by 4 bases, 8 bases remained unmatched. In nucleotides, the CDR3 is TGTGCCTGGAGCTGGACAGGGGGTTCGGGCTATGGCTACACCTTC. This codes for CAWSWTGGSGYGYTF.

The chain combines TRBV6-6 with TRBJ2-7, with D tentatively TRBD2 (6 bases). Germline V gene sequence: CDR1 MNHNY, CDR2 SVGAGI (reference sequence). The CDR3 runs 13 residues. Deletions cut 5 bases from V and 4 bases from J, with 12 bases between. The DNA for the CDR3 is TGTGCCAGCAGTCTCCTCGGGAGTTACGAGCAGTACTTC. Its protein product is CASSLLGSYEQYF.

The count of this clone is one. The CDR3 is CASSLDYPPGLSTNEQYF. The DNA of the CDR3 is TGTGCCAGCAGCTTAGACTATCCCCCGGGACTCTCCACGAACGAGCAGTACTTC. The J gene is TRBJ2-7, the V gene TRBV7-2, with D possibly being TRBD2 (6 bases). The CDR3 has 18 amino acids. Trimming took 1 base from V and 5 from J, leaving 24 bases between them. Germline loops: CDR1 SGHTA, CDR2 FQGNSA.

This clone came up once. The V call is TRBV11-1, the J call TRBJ2-1, with D hard to call. Germline loops: CDR1 SGHAT, CDR2 FQDESV (reference sequence). CDR3 size: 12 residues. V gave up 8 bases and J gave up 8 bases, with 13 bases separating them. DNA of the CDR3: TGTGCCAGCGCGAGCGCGGTTGATGAGCAGTTCTTC. It is translated as CASASAVDEQFF.

This sequence joins TRBV27 and TRBJ1-4; the match to TRBD1 covers 7 bases. The CDR3 covers 13 residues. Germline V gene sequence: CDR1 MNHEY, CDR2 SMNVEV (reference sequence). Trimming cost V 3 bases and J 6 bases; bases outside gene matches: 1. The CDR3 spells CASSFQGDEKLFF. For the CDR3, the DNA is TGTGCCAGCAGTTTTCAGGGGGATGAAAAACTGTTTTTT.

The sample holds one count of this clone. The V and J genes are TRBV5-1 and TRBJ2-3; TRBD1 agrees at 10 bases. The CDR3 spans 15 residues. With 5 bases clipped from V and 4 bases from J, the junction kept 7 bases outside the gene matches. The germline CDR1 and CDR2 sequences are SGHRS and YFSETQ. CDR3 coding DNA: TGCGCCAGCAGACCGACAGGGGGCTTTCCAGATACGCAGTATTTT. It codes for CASRPTGGFPDTQYF.

In DNA form, the CDR3 reads TGTGCCAGCAGCCTAGATGGGACTTCTACCTACAATGAGCAGTTCTTC. Translated, it gives CASSLDGTSTYNEQFF. The chain employs TRBV7-6 and TRBJ2-1, with D possibly TRBD2 on 6 matching bases. The CDR3 is 16 residues long. Trimming cost V 5 bases and J 2 bases, with 16 bases left between them. Germline CDR1 reads SGHVS; CDR2 reads FNYEAQ.

This clone was counted only a few times. The rearrangement links TRBV27 to TRBJ1-2; D is ambiguous. CDR1 and CDR2 (germline): MNHEY, SMNVEV (reference sequence). Trimming pared 6 bases from V and 0 bases from J, leaving 8 bases between. This CDR3 has 13 residues. The CDR3 loop is CASRSVTNYGYTF. The DNA for the CDR3 is TGTGCCAGCAGGTCCGTTACTAACTATGGCTACACCTTC.

The gene calls are TRBV4-2 and TRBJ2-5; weak D call: TRBD2 (6 bases). Trimming pared 0 bases from V and 6 bases from J, leaving 14 bases between. The V gene's germline CDR1 is LGHNA and CDR2 YNFKEQ. The CDR3 extends over 15 amino acids. The chain's CDR3 is CASSQDGGTWKTQYF. CDR3 bases: TGTGCCAGCAGCCAAGATGGGGGGACTTGGAAGACCCAGTACTTC.

This clone is medium-sized in the sample. V and J are TRBV5-6 and TRBJ2-7; D is possibly TRBD2 (6 bases). The CDR3 extends over 12 amino acids. The ends were cut back, 4 bases at V and 7 bases at J, with 12 bases in the middle. Germline assignment: CDR1 SGHDT and CDR2 YYEEEE. The CDR3 reads CASSTGTLEQYF. The CDR3 DNA is TGTGCCAGCAGCACCGGGACTCTTGAGCAGTACTTC. The whole variable domain, filled in from reference TRBV5-6 and TRBJ2-7, reads DAGVTQSPTHLIKTRGQQVTLRCSPKSGHDTVSWYQQALGQGPQFIFQYYEEEERQRGNFPDRFSGHQFPNYSSELNVNALLLGDSALYLCASSTGTLEQYFGPGTRLTVT.

This chain uses TRBV5-1 with TRBJ2-1, with TRBD2 identical over 14 bases. J gave up 0 bases and V 1 base, and 6 bases lay outside the gene matches. This CDR3 is built from 19 residues. Germline lookup yields CDR1 SGHRS and CDR2 YFSETQ. The CDR3: CASSLWTSGGSSSYNEQFF. The CDR3 bases are TGCGCCAGCAGCTTGTGGACTAGCGGGGGGAGTAGCTCCTACAATGAGCAGTTCTTC.

The rearrangement joins TRBV6-6 to TRBJ2-2; D is perhaps TRBD2 (7 bases). CDR1 and CDR2 from the germline V gene are MNHNY and SVGAGI (reference sequence). This CDR3 has 14 residues. V lost 7 bases, J lost 0 bases, and 9 bases lay in between. The CDR3 DNA sequence: TGTGCCAGCAAGGGGGGGGCGAACACCGGGGAGCTGTTTTTT. It encodes CASKGGANTGELFF.

This rearrangement joins TRBV6-5 to TRBJ2-5; perhaps TRBD2 as D (6 bases). This CDR3 region has 13 residues. Germline CDR1 is MNHEY and CDR2 is SVGAGI. The V and J ends lost 5 bases and 5 bases respectively, with 12 bases between them. In nucleotides, the CDR3 is TGTGCCAGCAGTGAACTAGCTGATGAGACCCAGTACTTC. It codes for CASSELADETQYF.

By sample share, this clone is medium-sized. This chain connects TRBV7-9 to TRBJ2-6, with TRBD1 identical over 9 bases. Germline V gene sequence: CDR1 SEHNR, CDR2 FQNEAQ (reference sequence). The CDR3 has 18 amino acids. Trimming at V came to 4 bases and at J to 2 bases, leaving 9 bases not matched to a gene. Here the CDR3 DNA reads TGTGCCAGCAGCTCCACAATACAGGGGGCGCCTGGGGCCAACGTCCTGACTTTC. This sequence encodes CASSSTIQGAPGANVLTF.

V usage is TRBV5-6 and J usage is TRBJ2-7; 12 nucleotides agree with TRBD1. V lost 3 bases to trimming and J lost 9 bases; unmatched junction nucleotides: 7. Germline V lookup: CDR1 SGHDT, CDR2 YYEEEE. This CDR3 has 14 amino acids. The DNA for the CDR3 is TGTGCCAGCAGCTCCCGGGACAGGGGGCGCGGGCAGTACTTC. Its translation: CASSSRDRGRGQYF.

V and J are TRBV4-2 and TRBJ2-3; 7 bases map to TRBD1. After removal of 1 base from V and 2 bases from J, the junction contained 3 bases not matched to a gene. The CDR3 consists of 15 residues. CDR1 is LGHNA and CDR2 is YNFKEQ in the germline V gene. CDR3 nucleotide sequence: TGTGCCAGCAGCCAAGGACAGGGACACACAGATACGCAGTATTTT. The encoded protein is CASSQGQGHTDTQYF.

The sample holds one count of this clone. The chain recombines TRBV6-5 with TRBJ2-1, with TRBD2 matching over 8 bases. J was trimmed by 5 bases and V by 10 bases; bases with no gene match: 7. The CDR3 is 13 amino acids. Germline V lookup: CDR1 MNHEY, CDR2 SVGAGI. The CDR3 spells CATGGGMNNEQFF. Written as DNA, the CDR3 is TGTGCCACGGGCGGGGGGATGAACAATGAGCAGTTCTTC.

The chain couples TRBV9 to TRBJ1-2, with a tentative D call TRBD1 (6 bases). V shed 0 bases and J shed 1 base, with 13 bases lying between them. In germline, CDR1 is SGDLS, CDR2 YYNGEE. This CDR3 spans 16 amino acids. The CDR3 spells CASSVVGAGVNYGYTF. CDR3 DNA sequence: TGTGCCAGCAGCGTAGTAGGGGCAGGGGTTAACTATGGCTACACCTTC.

The V call is TRBV10-1, the J call TRBJ1-2; D is uncertain. Deletions cut 0 bases from V and 8 bases from J, with 4 bases between. Per the germline V gene, CDR1 is WNHNN and CDR2 is SYGVQD (reference sequence). The CDR3 extends over 11 amino acids. The CDR3 loop is CASSESAGYTF. CDR3 DNA: TGCGCCAGCAGTGAGTCTGCGGGCTACACCTTC.

The chain joins TRBV5-4 to TRBJ2-7; 10 nucleotides align to TRBD2. Germline V gene data show CDR1 as SGHNT and CDR2 as YYREEE (reference sequence). V shed 7 bases, J shed 2 bases, and the junction held 3 bases outside the gene matches. The CDR3 loop spans 13 amino acids. CDR3 bases: TGTGCCAGCCGGGGGACTAGCGCCTACGAGCAGTACTTC. As protein: CASRGTSAYEQYF.

The genes are TRBV5-1 and TRBJ2-3, with D perhaps TRBD2 (6 bases). Germline CDR1 SGHRS, CDR2 YFSETQ. V lost 0 bases and J 2 bases, leaving 19 bases between the germline ends. The CDR3 contains 18 residues. The CDR3 reads CASSLVGGAGLITDTQYF. CDR3 in DNA: TGCGCCAGCAGCTTGGTCGGTGGGGCGGGACTGATCACAGATACGCAGTATTTT.